The 23 T cell receptor beta chains listed next were all sequenced from one sample in a study of T cell responses to AZD1222 COVID-19 vaccine. The protocol was immunoSEQ multiplex PCR, while the TCRdb copy is restricted to in-frame clones and leaves out a portion. The repertoire includes some 280,000 clones, approximately 94% of them detected once, and around 0.6% sits in the top ten. Sequenced here: peripheral blood, sampled 28 days after the second AZD1222 dose. These receptors all stem from an adult who received the AZD1222 COVID-19 vaccine.

This clone was picked up one time. V gene TRBV5-1 combines with J gene TRBJ2-3; the D call may be TRBD1 or TRBD2 (6 bases each). Germline CDR1 is SGHRS and CDR2 is YFSETQ. This CDR3 has 17 amino acids. Trimming removed 0 bases from V and 0 bases from J, with 14 bases in between. DNA of the CDR3: TGCGCCAGCAGCTTGGGGCTTCCGGGGGCTAGCACAGATACGCAGTATTTT. This sequence encodes CASSLGLPGASTDTQYF.

The chain is built from TRBV24-1 and TRBJ2-2; D gene uncertain. Germline CDR1 reads KGHDR; CDR2 reads SFDVKD. V was clipped by 6 bases and J by 7 bases, with 8 bases between them. This CDR3 has 12 residues. CDR3 bases: TGTGCCACCAGTCGTCGAATCGGGGAGCTGTTTTTT. It translates to CATSRRIGELFF.

The V call is TRBV9, the J call TRBJ1-2; D gene ambiguous. Trimming pared 5 bases from V and 3 bases from J, leaving 5 bases between. Germline V gene sequence: CDR1 SGDLS, CDR2 YYNGEE. The CDR3 runs to 11 residues. The CDR3 is CASRSDYGYTF. CDR3 DNA sequence: TGTGCCAGCAGGTCGGACTATGGCTACACCTTC.

This chain joins TRBV3-1 (or the pseudogene TRBV3-2) and TRBJ2-1; D remains ambiguous. The CDR3 has 16 residues. Deletions cut 0 bases from V and 0 bases from J, with 9 bases between. CDR1 is LGHDT, CDR2 YNNKEL, per germline (reference sequence). The CDR3 nucleotides read TGTGCCAGCAGCCAAGAAGGTCACAGCTCCTACAATGAGCAGTTCTTC. Amino acids: CASSQEGHSSYNEQFF.

This clone has a single count. V usage is TRBV11-2 and J usage is TRBJ2-7; D remains unclear. This CDR3 comprises 14 residues. Trimming shortened V by 0 bases and J by 6 bases, and 12 bases separated the two germline ends. Germline V gene data show CDR1 as SGHAT and CDR2 as FQNNGV. CDR3 nucleotide sequence: TGTGCCAGCAGCTTAGATCTCGGCATTACCGAGCAGTACTTC. Protein product: CASSLDLGITEQYF.

The V call is TRBV7-2, the J call TRBJ2-7; TRBD2 matches 10 bases. This CDR3 is 18 amino acids long. V was pared by 3 bases and J by 3 bases, with 14 bases of the junction left unmatched. Per germline, CDR1 SGHTA and CDR2 FQGNSA. CDR3 sequence (DNA): TGTGCCAGCAGCTTTTCCGGTAGCGGGAGGCCCCCCAACTACGAGCAGTACTTC. Translating it yields CASSFSGSGRPPNYEQYF. Variable domain in full (rest from reference TRBV7-2 and TRBJ2-7): GAGVSQSPSNKVTEKGKDVELRCDPISGHTALYWYRQSLGQGLEFLIYFQGNSAPDKSGLPSDRFSAERTGGSVSTLTIQRTQQEDSAVYLCASSFSGSGRPPNYEQYFGPGTRLTVT.

The rearrangement joins TRBV12-5 to TRBJ2-7; 9 bases agree with TRBD2. The germline gives CDR1 LGHNT, CDR2 FRNRAP. The CDR3 totals 14 residues. The junction had 13 bases not matched to a gene; V was cut back by 7 bases and J by 9 bases. The CDR3 sequence is CASASSGSGGGQYF. The CDR3 nucleotides read TGTGCTAGTGCCAGTAGCGGGAGTGGTGGAGGGCAGTACTTC.

The chain joins TRBV6-5 to TRBJ2-7, with TRBD2 as a possible D gene (5 bases). Germline CDR1 MNHEY, CDR2 SVGAGI. V lost 6 bases, J lost 5 bases, and 11 bases lay in between. The CDR3 is 12 amino acids. In DNA, the CDR3 is TGTGCCAGCAGCAACGGACTCAACGAGCAGTACTTC. Translating gives CASSNGLNEQYF.

The chain combines TRBV2 with TRBJ1-2; D uncertain. CDR1 SNHLY and CDR2 FYNNEI come from the germline V gene. Trimming took 1 base from V and 2 from J, leaving 8 bases between them. This CDR3 has 14 amino acids. CDR3 region: CASSEEEGNYGYTF. CDR3 DNA: TGTGCCAGCAGTGAAGAAGAGGGCAACTATGGCTACACCTTC.

The CDR3 loop reads CASSLGAGAAYEQYF. As DNA, the CDR3 is TGTGCCAGCAGCTTAGGGGCAGGGGCCGCTTACGAGCAGTACTTC. The chain recombines TRBV7-9 with TRBJ2-7; tentatively, D is TRBD1 (6 bases). Trimming took 1 base from V and 4 from J, leaving 14 bases between them. Germline CDR1 reads SEHNR; CDR2 reads FQNEAQ (reference sequence). This CDR3 comprises 15 residues.

This sequence joins TRBV28 and TRBJ1-6; D gene ambiguous. This CDR3 is built from 15 residues. Germline loops: CDR1 MDHEN, CDR2 SYDVKM. The V end was cut by 1 base, the J end by 10 bases, with 14 bases between. The CDR3 region is CASSLSPPPTSPLHF. CDR3 sequence (DNA): TGTGCCAGCAGTTTATCCCCCCCTCCAACGTCACCCCTCCACTTT.

The chain is built from TRBV11-2 and TRBJ2-3, with D perhaps given as TRBD1 or TRBD2 (6 bases each). The CDR3 is 16 residues long. Per the germline V gene, CDR1 is SGHAT and CDR2 is FQNNGV. V was pared by 5 bases and J by 6 bases, with 21 bases between. Here the CDR3 DNA reads TGTGCCAGCAGCCCGCTAGCGATGGGGGCGGGTGATACGCAGTATTTT. It codes for CASSPLAMGAGDTQYF.

The chain is built from TRBV29-1 and TRBJ1-1; no firm D call. The V end was cut by 7 bases, the J end by 1 base, with 7 bases between. CDR1 SQVTM and CDR2 ANQGSEA come from the germline V gene. The CDR3 loop spans 11 amino acids. The CDR3 reads CSGTSNTEAFF. CDR3 in DNA: TGCAGCGGTACATCGAACACTGAAGCTTTCTTT.

The V gene is TRBV18, the J gene TRBJ1-5, with D unresolved. The CDR3 has 16 amino acids. Deletions cut 2 bases from V and 9 bases from J, with 20 bases between. Germline V lookup: CDR1 KGHSH, CDR2 LQKENI. The CDR3 DNA is TGTGCCAGCTCACCAGTGGGAGGGCCCGATGGTCGGCCCCAGCATTTT. Residues: CASSPVGGPDGRPQHF.

CDR3 protein: CASRWGQNTEAFF. For the CDR3, the DNA is TGTGCCAGCAGGTGGGGACAGAACACTGAAGCTTTCTTT. The chain combines TRBV7-2 with TRBJ1-1, with a possible D match to TRBD1 (6 bases). Germline-derived CDR1 and CDR2 are SGHTA and FQGNSA. Between the trimmed V and J ends, which lost 6 bases and 1 base, there was a span of 9 bases. The CDR3 length is 13 residues.

The rearrangement uses TRBV9 and TRBJ1-1; D not resolved. CDR1 and CDR2 from the germline V gene are SGDLS and YYNGEE. CDR3 length: 15 amino acids. The ends were cut back, 2 bases at V and 2 bases at J, with 13 bases in the middle. CDR3 sequence: CASSVGTGGNTEAFF. CDR3 nucleotide sequence: TGTGCCAGCAGCGTCGGAACCGGTGGAAACACTGAAGCTTTCTTT.

The CDR3 DNA follows: TGTGCCAGCAGGGTGGAAGGGGATACGCAGTATTTT. Its protein is CASRVEGDTQYF. The chain recombines TRBV2 with TRBJ2-3; unclear D gene. The V gene's germline CDR1 is SNHLY and CDR2 FYNNEI. The CDR3 is made up of 12 amino acids. With 6 bases removed from V and 6 bases from J, the gap between germline ends came to 10 bases.

The chain employs TRBV7-3 and TRBJ2-3; TRBD1 agrees at 10 bases. The length of the CDR3 is 16 residues. J was trimmed by 7 bases and V by 6 bases; bases with no gene match: 13. Germline CDR1 reads SGHTA; CDR2 reads FQGTGA. The DNA for the CDR3 is TGTGCCAGCAGTTTCGGACGGGACAGGGGATTGAATACGCAGTATTTT. Protein sequence: CASSFGRDRGLNTQYF.

V gene TRBV4-3 combines with J gene TRBJ2-3; unclear D gene. CDR1 and CDR2 from the germline V gene are LGHNA and YSLEER. V lost 4 bases and J 4 bases, leaving 9 bases between the germline ends. The CDR3 extends over 13 amino acids. CDR3 amino acids: CASSRVTADTQYF. CDR3 nucleotide sequence: TGCGCCAGCAGCCGAGTTACGGCAGATACGCAGTATTTT.

This sequence joins TRBV18 and TRBJ2-3, with D perhaps being TRBD1 or TRBD2 (5 bases each). V lost 2 bases and J 0 bases, leaving 9 bases between the germline ends. The CDR3 extends over 15 amino acids. Germline V lookup: CDR1 KGHSH, CDR2 LQKENI. CDR3 bases: TGTGCCAGCTCACCAGGGACGGCCAGCACAGATACGCAGTATTTT. Amino acids: CASSPGTASTDTQYF.

The CDR3 DNA sequence: TGTGCCAGCAGCACCGGGCCCAGGGGGAATCAGCCCCAGCATTTT. It translates to CASSTGPRGNQPQHF. The J gene is TRBJ1-5, the V gene TRBV6-5; TRBD1 agrees at 7 bases. This CDR3 is 15 amino acids long. Trimming removed 6 bases from V and 4 bases from J; junction bases left unmatched: 9. Germline-derived CDR1 and CDR2 are MNHEY and SVGAGI.

The chain recombines TRBV24-1 with TRBJ1-5; unclear D gene. CDR3 length: 15 amino acids. CDR1 and CDR2 (germline): KGHDR, SFDVKD. With 0 bases removed from V and 4 bases from J, the gap between germline ends came to 9 bases. In nucleotides, the CDR3 is TGTGCCACCAGTGATTTGCTTATTAGGAATCAGCCCCAGCATTTT. It is translated as CATSDLLIRNQPQHF.

V is TRBV7-9 and J is TRBJ2-6; 7 bases are a match to TRBD1. This CDR3 contains 18 residues. CDR1 is SEHNR and CDR2 is FQNEAQ in the germline V gene (reference sequence). After removal of 6 bases from V and 0 bases from J, the junction contained 11 bases not matched to a gene. The CDR3 sequence is CASRPSTGTSSGANVLTF. CDR3 sequence (DNA): TGTGCCAGCAGACCGTCGACAGGGACCTCCTCTGGGGCCAACGTCCTGACTTTC.